The T cell receptor beta chain under discussion was sequenced for a study of CD8+ T cells in alopecia areata. Overall study: For 6 to 18 months, tofacitinib was taken, and 6 months off drug followed.

Treatment meaning: oral pan-JAK inhibitor, 5-10 mg twice daily. Trimming took off 0 bases at V and 5 bases at J, with 15 bases between the two ends. The length of the CDR3 is 15 residues. CDR1 SGHDT and CDR2 YYEEEE come from the germline V gene. It was cDNA, reverse transcribed from extracted RNA, that served as the sequencing template. TCRdb's copy holds only in-frame clones and misses some; the assay was immunoSEQ multiplex PCR. The sample has 200,000 to 250,000 clones; about two fifths are singletons. Sample: CD4+ T cells sorted from blood, taken at approximately week 30, from a patient treated with tofacitinib. The rearrangement uses TRBV5-6 and TRBJ2-7; possible D gene TRBD2, 6 bases. The sequence came from a human donor with alopecia areata. The CDR3 DNA reads as TGTGCCAGCAGCTTGGTCGGGGGTAAAGGGAACGAGCAGTACTTC. Protein sequence: CASSLVGGKGNEQYF.